This TCR beta chain was sequenced for a study of radiotherapy plus CTLA-4 blockade in lung cancer. The V gene lost 4 bases and the J gene lost 7 bases, with 15 bases spanning the gap. Germline V gives CDR1 SGHTS, CDR2 YDEGEE. The CDR3 has 14 residues. The repertoire was sequenced with immunoSEQ multiplex PCR; TCRdb's copy has only in-frame clones and lacks some. The table has roughly 88,000 clones, under 90% seen once; the top ten hold 0.75% to 0.85%. This clone occurred many times. The sequence was collected from a human donor with non-small cell lung cancer who had stable disease on radiotherapy plus ipilimumab. V usage is TRBV5-8 and J usage is TRBJ1-5; D call uncertain. The sequencing here drew on peripheral blood, taken from a patient treated with radiotherapy plus ipilimumab. The CDR3 region is CASSTPRYGQPQHF. Written as DNA, the CDR3 is TGTGCCAGCAGCACACCTAGATATGGACAGCCCCAGCATTTT.